These 5 T cell receptor beta chains were sequenced from one sample in a study of blood T cell repertoires in COVID-19. Some clones are missing from TCRdb's copy, which holds only in-frame ones; the method was immunoSEQ multiplex PCR. This sample yields some 340,000 clones, of which under 85% are seen a single time; about 4.8% belongs to the top ten. The sample comprised PBMCs or T cells enriched from blood (not recorded which). These receptors all come from a woman in her forties or fifties who had recovered from COVID-19.

The chain uses TRBV6-5 and TRBJ2-3, with 16 bases fitting TRBD2. Trimming at V came to 8 bases and at J to 1 base, leaving 0 bases not matched to a gene. The germline CDR1 and CDR2 sequences are MNHEY and SVGAGI. This CDR3 region has 15 residues. The CDR3 protein is CASGTSGGGTDTQYF. The CDR3 DNA is TGTGCCAGCGGGACTAGCGGGGGGGGCACAGATACGCAGTATTTT.

The chain recombines TRBV7-2 with TRBJ1-1, with D possibly being TRBD1 (6 bases). This CDR3 comprises 14 residues. CDR1 is SGHTA and CDR2 is FQGNSA in the germline V gene. V lost 1 base and J lost 4, with 10 bases in between. This CDR3 is CASSLVTGSTEAFF. The CDR3 coding sequence is TGTGCCAGCAGCTTAGTAACAGGGTCCACTGAAGCTTTCTTT.

The DNA for the CDR3 is TGTGCCAGCTCACCCCAGGGGGTTGGAAACACCATATATTTT. Protein sequence: CASSPQGVGNTIYF. V is TRBV18 and J is TRBJ1-3; 7 bases fit TRBD1. The V gene's germline CDR1 is KGHSH and CDR2 LQKENI. The V segment lost 3 bases and the J segment 3 bases; nucleotides outside the gene matches: 2. The CDR3 has 14 residues.

There are a few counts of this clone. The chain carries TRBV5-4 and TRBJ2-1, with TRBD2 as a possible D gene (5 bases). The V gene lost 0 bases and the J gene lost 7 bases, with 20 bases spanning the gap. The CDR3 is 17 amino acids. Germline CDR1 SGHNT, CDR2 YYREEE (reference sequence). The CDR3 DNA reads TGTGCCAGCAGCTTGGTGGGAGTTAGATTCACTGGGAATGAGCAGTTCTTC. The encoded protein is CASSLVGVRFTGNEQFF.

The chain links TRBV12-3 or TRBV12-4 to TRBJ2-2; no definite D call. The CDR3 has 13 amino acids. V was clipped by 5 bases and J by 1 base, with 5 bases between them. The CDR3 protein is CASSPKNTGELFF. CDR3 DNA sequence: TGTGCCAGCAGTCCCAAGAACACCGGGGAGCTGTTTTTT.